This TCR beta chain was captured by sequencing in a study of cytomegalovirus exposure and HLA in healthy donors. The study ran its PCR with 60 Vbeta and 13 Jbeta primers. Sequencing was performed with immunoSEQ multiplex PCR; in TCRdb, only in-frame clones are kept and a portion is missing. The table has 74,000 or so clones, over 70% seen once; the top ten hold about 22%. A remark on this clone: The target antigen is unknown.

Likely unrecorded immune exposures existed in these nominally healthy donors. Germline-derived CDR1 and CDR2 are SGHRS and YFSETQ. Trimming took off 1 base at V and 5 bases at J, with 13 bases between the two ends. The CDR3 runs 15 residues. Study-level points and caveats: Altogether, some 170 TCR beta chains were recorded as cytomegalovirus-associated. Most of the TCR beta V segments (in an earlier analysis) were productive either about 90% or about 30% of the time.

This TCR derives from a woman in her 40s in good health and CMV-seropositive. This chain uses TRBV5-1 with TRBJ2-1; D is possibly TRBD2 (6 bases). Sequenced material: PBMCs. The CDR3 bases are TGCGCCAGCAGCTTGAATTCAGGGAGGAACAATGAGCAGTTCTTC. Its translation: CASSLNSGRNNEQFF.